This is a list of T cell receptor beta chains from one sample in a study of shared clonotypes between healthy human individuals. Here immunoSEQ multiplex PCR was the method, and the copy in TCRdb shows in-frame clones only, minus some. The table shows millions of clones, with approximately 93% occurring only once. Sequencing used naive CD4+ T cells from PBMCs. Receptors originate from a young man in good health. Some clones in this sample may be carry-over from other donors' samples. The CDR3 runs from the conserved cysteine through the conserved F or W. D genes are given only for firm matches. The size entry is marked missing in some rows and otherwise reads once, few, many or a size class.

abundance	d_gene	v_gene	j_gene	CDR3aa	CDR3nt
once	NA	TRBV14	TRBJ1-3	CASSQEYRSSGNTIYF	TGTGCCAGCAGCCAAGAGTACAGGTCCTCTGGAAACACCATATATTTT
NA	NA	TRBV2	TRBJ2-7	CASSEARDEQYF	TGTGCCAGCAGTGAAGCGAGGGACGAGCAGTACTTC
NA	TRBD1	TRBV28	TRBJ2-4	CASSYNRGDKNIQYF	TGTGCCAGCAGTTACAACAGGGGAGACAAAAACATTCAGTACTTC
NA	TRBD1	TRBV7-9	TRBJ1-2	CASSPDGDRANYGYTF	TGTGCCAGCAGCCCCGACGGGGACAGAGCTAACTATGGCTACACCTTC
NA	NA	TRBV5-1	TRBJ1-3	CASSLAKSGAGNTIYF	TGCGCCAGCAGCTTGGCGAAGTCAGGGGCTGGAAACACCATATATTTT
NA	NA	TRBV9	TRBJ2-3	CASSVAVRSTDTQYF	TGTGCCAGCAGCGTGGCGGTCAGGAGCACAGATACGCAGTATTTT
NA	NA	TRBV7-6	TRBJ1-1	CASSPRQELNTEAFF	TGTGCCAGCAGCCCTAGACAGGAATTGAACACTGAAGCTTTCTTT
once	NA	TRBV6-1	TRBJ1-3	CASRPGRNSGNTIYF	TGTGCCAGCAGGCCCGGACGGAACTCTGGAAACACCATATATTTT
NA	NA	TRBV28	TRBJ2-1	CASAGTYNEQFF	TGTGCCAGCGCAGGTACCTACAATGAGCAGTTCTTC
NA	NA	TRBV6-6	TRBJ1-1	CASSYAGGNTEAFF	TGTGCCAGCAGTTACGCGGGGGGGAACACTGAAGCTTTCTTT
NA	NA	TRBV19	TRBJ1-5	CASSETDNQPQHF	TGTGCCAGTAGTGAAACAGACAATCAGCCCCAGCATTTT
NA	TRBD2	TRBV28	TRBJ2-1	CASGVAGGQNNEQFF	TGTGCCAGCGGTGTAGCGGGAGGACAAAACAATGAGCAGTTCTTC
NA	NA	TRBV14	TRBJ1-2	CASSRTDGNYGYTF	TGTGCCAGCAGTCGCACGGACGGAAACTATGGCTACACCTTC
NA	NA	TRBV5-1	TRBJ2-5	CASSLSEPEGTQYF	TGCGCCAGCAGCTTGTCAGAACCCGAGGGGACCCAGTACTTC
NA	NA	TRBV30	TRBJ1-6	CAWSVRGVNNSPLHF	TGTGCCTGGAGTGTTCGGGGGGTAAATAATTCACCCCTCCACTTT
few	NA	TRBV12-5	TRBJ1-3	CASASDGNTIYF	TGTGCTAGTGCATCAGATGGAAACACCATATATTTT
once	TRBD1	TRBV5-4	TRBJ2-5	CASSSGTGPRETQYF	TGTGCCAGCAGCAGCGGGACAGGGCCACGGGAGACCCAGTACTTC
once	NA	TRBV27	TRBJ2-7	CASGGRSWQYF	TGTGCCAGCGGGGGCAGGTCATGGCAGTACTTC
once	TRBD2	TRBV30	TRBJ2-3	CAWDTSGYTDTQYF	TGTGCCTGGGATACTAGCGGTTACACAGATACGCAGTATTTT